The next 9 T cell receptor beta chains were all read from a single sample in a study of T cell responses to AZD1222 COVID-19 vaccine. Sequenced by immunoSEQ multiplex PCR; TCRdb stores in-frame clones only, minus some. The sample has 55,000 to 80,000 clones, 84% seen once; the top ten hold roughly 10%. The material sequenced was peripheral blood, taken on day 0 of AZD1222 vaccination. These receptors were collected from an adult in good health.

The chain has TRBV19 and TRBJ1-2; D might be TRBD1 (5 bases). Trimming took 3 bases from V and 3 from J, leaving 11 bases between them. Per the germline V gene, CDR1 is LNHDA and CDR2 is SQIVND (reference sequence). This CDR3 spans 14 amino acids. The CDR3 nucleotides are TGTGCCAGTAGTATGACGGGGGGGGACTATGGCTACACCTTC. Encoded protein: CASSMTGGDYGYTF. The variable domain in full, completed from reference TRBV19 and TRBJ1-2, reads DGGITQSPKYLFRKEGQNVTLSCEQNLNHDAMYWYRQDPGQGLRLIYYSQIVNDFQKGDIAEGYSVSREKKESFPLTVTSAQKNPTAFYLCASSMTGGDYGYTFGSGTRLTVV.

The chain uses TRBV3-1 (or the pseudogene TRBV3-2) and TRBJ2-1, with 8 bases lining up with TRBD2. With 0 bases clipped from V and 3 bases from J, the junction kept 7 bases outside the gene matches. The germline gives CDR1 LGHDT, CDR2 YNNKEL (reference sequence). This CDR3 spans 17 amino acids. CDR3 residues: CASSQDSSGGYYNEQFF. In nucleotides, the CDR3 is TGTGCCAGCAGCCAAGATTCGAGCGGGGGTTACTACAATGAGCAGTTCTTC.

V is TRBV5-1 and J is TRBJ2-1; D could derive from TRBD1 or TRBD2 (5 bases each). The CDR3 is 16 residues long. Deletions cut 4 bases from V and 7 bases from J, with 21 bases between. CDR1 SGHRS and CDR2 YFSETQ come from the germline V gene. CDR3 nucleotides: TGCGCCAGCAGCCCCCCCGGGGCGGGCATTTCGAATGAGCAGTTCTTC. Residues: CASSPPGAGISNEQFF. Full variable domain (remainder filled in from reference TRBV5-1 and TRBJ2-1): KAGVTQTPRYLIKTRGQQVTLSCSPISGHRSVSWYQQTPGQGLQFLFEYFSETQRNKGNFPGRFSGRQFSNSRSEMNVSTLELGDSALYLCASSPPGAGISNEQFFGPGTRLTVL.

V and J are TRBV11-1 and TRBJ2-1, with 8 positions matching TRBD1. Trimming took 3 bases from V and 15 from J; bases not matched to a gene: 16. This CDR3 is 15 amino acids long. The germline CDR1 and CDR2 sequences are SGHAT and FQDESV (reference sequence). The CDR3 DNA is TGTGCCAGCAGCTTTAGGGCAGGGGGCATGCCCGGTCCGTTCTTC. This translates into CASSFRAGGMPGPFF.

V and J are TRBV7-2 and TRBJ1-1; TRBD1 is a possible D gene (5 bases). The CDR3 is 17 amino acids. Germline CDR1 is SGHTA and CDR2 is FQGNSA. V gave up 5 bases and J gave up 4 bases, with 23 bases separating them. The CDR3 region has the DNA TGTGCCAGCAGCACTCCAGGGACCTCGATGAGAGGCACTGAAGCTTTCTTT. This translates into CASSTPGTSMRGTEAFF.

V and J are TRBV24-1 and TRBJ1-5; D gene unclear. Deletions cut 4 bases from V and 7 bases from J, with 16 bases between. The germline V gene has CDR1 KGHDR and CDR2 SFDVKD. CDR3 length: 15 amino acids. The CDR3 DNA follows: TGTGCCACCAGTGAGCTTGCCGCGGGGTTCCAGCCCCAGCATTTT. Its translation is CATSELAAGFQPQHF.

The rearrangement links TRBV19 to TRBJ2-7; D possibly corresponds to TRBD1 (5 bases). The V and J ends lost 4 bases and 5 bases respectively, with 6 bases between them. The CDR3 sequence is 11 residues long. Germline V gives CDR1 LNHDA, CDR2 SQIVND (reference sequence). DNA of the CDR3: TGTGCCAGTAGTACAGGGAACGAGCAGTACTTC. This encodes CASSTGNEQYF.

The chain is built from TRBV6-2 or TRBV6-3 and TRBJ1-4, with TRBD1 matching over 9 bases. The trim removed 2 bases at V and 7 bases at J, leaving 11 bases unmatched. CDR1 and CDR2 (germline): MNHEY, SVGEGT. CDR3 length: 17 amino acids. CDR3 region: CASSYEPDRGGVEKLFF. The CDR3 bases are TGTGCCAGCAGTTACGAGCCGGACAGGGGAGGTGTTGAAAAACTGTTTTTT.

V is TRBV5-4 and J is TRBJ2-1; D gene ambiguous. V lost 4 bases to trimming and J lost 0 bases, with 11 bases between them. Germline assignment: CDR1 SGHNT and CDR2 YYREEE (reference sequence). The CDR3 is 15 residues long. Here the CDR3 DNA reads TGTGCCAGCAGCCTCCATACCGGCTCCTACAATGAGCAGTTCTTC. Translated, it gives CASSLHTGSYNEQFF.